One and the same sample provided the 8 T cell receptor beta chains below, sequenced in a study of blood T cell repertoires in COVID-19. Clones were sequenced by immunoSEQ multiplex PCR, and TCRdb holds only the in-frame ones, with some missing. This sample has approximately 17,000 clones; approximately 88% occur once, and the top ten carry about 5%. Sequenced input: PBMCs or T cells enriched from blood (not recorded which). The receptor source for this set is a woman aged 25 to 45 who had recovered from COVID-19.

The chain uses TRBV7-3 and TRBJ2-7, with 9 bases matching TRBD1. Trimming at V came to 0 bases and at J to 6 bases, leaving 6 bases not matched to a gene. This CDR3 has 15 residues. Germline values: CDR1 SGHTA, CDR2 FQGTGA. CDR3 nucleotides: TGTGCCAGCAGCTTAACCCGGACAGGGGTCCCCGAGCAGTACTTC. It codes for CASSLTRTGVPEQYF.

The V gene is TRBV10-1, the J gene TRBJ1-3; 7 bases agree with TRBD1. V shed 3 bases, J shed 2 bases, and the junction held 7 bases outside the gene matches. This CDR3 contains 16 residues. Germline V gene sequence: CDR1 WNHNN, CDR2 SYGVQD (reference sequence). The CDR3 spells CASSEIRTGAGNTIYF. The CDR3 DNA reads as TGCGCCAGCAGTGAAATACGGACAGGAGCTGGAAACACCATATATTTT.

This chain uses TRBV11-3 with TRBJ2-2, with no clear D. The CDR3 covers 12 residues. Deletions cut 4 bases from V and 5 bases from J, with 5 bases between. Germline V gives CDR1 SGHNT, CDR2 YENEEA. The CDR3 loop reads CASSSRTGELFF. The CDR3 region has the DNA TGTGCCAGCAGCTCCCGGACCGGGGAGCTGTTTTTT.

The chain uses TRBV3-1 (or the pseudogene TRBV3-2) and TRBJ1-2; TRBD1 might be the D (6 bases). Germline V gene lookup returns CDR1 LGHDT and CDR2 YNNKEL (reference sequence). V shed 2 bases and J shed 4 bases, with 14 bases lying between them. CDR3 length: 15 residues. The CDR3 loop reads CASSQITGLSYGYTF. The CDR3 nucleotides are TGTGCCAGCAGCCAAATAACAGGGCTCTCCTATGGCTACACCTTC.

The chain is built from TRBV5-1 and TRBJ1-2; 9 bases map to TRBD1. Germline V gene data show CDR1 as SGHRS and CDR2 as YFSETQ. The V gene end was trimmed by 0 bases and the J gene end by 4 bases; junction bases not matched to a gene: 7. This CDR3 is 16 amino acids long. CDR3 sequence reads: CASSLGQGESFYGYTF. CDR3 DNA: TGCGCCAGCAGCTTGGGACAGGGGGAGTCCTTCTATGGCTACACCTTC.

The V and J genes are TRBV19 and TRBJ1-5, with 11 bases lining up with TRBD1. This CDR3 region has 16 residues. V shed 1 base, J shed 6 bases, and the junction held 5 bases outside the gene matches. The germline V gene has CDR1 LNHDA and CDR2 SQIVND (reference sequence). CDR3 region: CASSIATGQGAQPQHF. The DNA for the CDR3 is TGTGCCAGTAGTATAGCCACTGGACAGGGGGCTCAGCCCCAGCATTTT.

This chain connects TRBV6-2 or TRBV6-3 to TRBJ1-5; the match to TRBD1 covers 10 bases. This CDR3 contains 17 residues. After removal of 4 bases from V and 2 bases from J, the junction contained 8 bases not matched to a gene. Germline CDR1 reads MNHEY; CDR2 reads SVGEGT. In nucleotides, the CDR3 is TGTGCCAGCAGTTCTCCCCTCGGGACAGGGGGCAATCAGCCCCAGCATTTT. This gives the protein CASSSPLGTGGNQPQHF.

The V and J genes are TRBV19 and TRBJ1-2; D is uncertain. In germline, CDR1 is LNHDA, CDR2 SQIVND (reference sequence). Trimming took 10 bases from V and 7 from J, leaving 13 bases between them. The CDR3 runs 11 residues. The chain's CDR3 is CAIWSGIGYTF. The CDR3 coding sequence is TGTGCCATCTGGTCGGGTATTGGCTACACCTTC.